The present TCR beta chain was sequenced within a study of beta chain features in type 1 diabetes (dated by TCRdb to the late 2010s). A note on the overall study: Mean age, gender distribution, total cell number and subset yield did not differ between patients and healthy donors. A total of under 140,000,000 sorted cells were examined across all samples, and the number of cells per subset was strongly correlated with RNA yield. The study compared TCRB repertoires of sorted circulating CD4+ T cell subsets between recently diagnosed type 1 diabetes patients and matched healthy donors. Naive and central memory subsets were obtained from all 30 or so donors, but regulatory and stem cell-like memory subsets were isolated from only 8 patients and 8 healthy donors.

V and J lose 5 bases and 7 bases, and a span of 13 bases separates them. CDR1 and CDR2 are read off the germline V gene as SGHDT and YYEEEE. From cysteine to phenylalanine, the CDR3 is 14 amino acids long. Only the CDR3 region is kept as DNA, spanning 42 bases read in frame from base 1. A single peripheral blood draw of about 116 mL on average was collected from each donor into heparinised tubes. A BD FACSAria II was used to sort naive, central memory, regulatory and stem cell-like memory CD4+ T cells with a panel that included CD45RO, CCR7, CD25, CD127, CD95 and CD27. Every sorted population had a purity above 98%. PBMCs were separated immediately by Lymphoprep density gradient centrifugation and were stained directly, without being cultured. To minimize batch effects, samples were stained and sorted in pairs, one healthy donor with one patient per experiment. Note on this clone: Its target antigen remains unknown. Per-nucleotide qualities are absent, and no much larger clonotype sits a single base away.

The High Capacity cDNA Reverse Transcription Kit was used to reverse transcribe all of the isolated RNA, meaning that expressed TCRB transcripts were what got sequenced. Naive, central memory and regulatory T cell samples underwent deep immunoSEQ sequencing, averaging roughly 3.3 million total reads per sample. Sorted cells were lysed in RLT buffer, and RNA was extracted using DNase-treated RNeasy Micro or Mini kits according to cell number. To prevent cross-contamination, every cell subset was processed on its own, while patient and healthy donor samples were processed together. TCRB sequences were amplified from cDNA with the immunoSEQ multiplex PCR, producing 87-bp fragments spanning the CDR3 region. Sequencing of the amplicons was performed on the Illumina HiSeq platform. As for how the authors treated the data: PCR bias was computationally corrected using synthetic template baselines, reads within Hamming distance 2 were collapsed, and singletons that could not be merged were discarded. Reads were aligned against IMGT to assign V, D and J genes, CDR3 length and insertions or deletions at six rearrangement sites. Within each subset, clonotype counts were normalized to sorted cell number, and only after that were true diversity and Gini coefficients computed with the tcR R package. The overlap coefficient, calculated on TCRB nucleotide sequences, was used to measure repertoire sharing. In TCRdb, the immuneACCESS table is reduced to in-frame sequences with V and J assigned. These tables do not hold every clone; where another copy was compared, an unresolved V gene accounts for under half, and the others remain unexplained. That table gives V, J and clone size, and the DNA gave D and trimming. This sample has fewer than 400,000 clones in its table, and over 7% of those were observed once. The top ten clones comprise around 1% of the sample.

What the authors observed across the whole study: At VDJ recombination sites, patients with type 1 diabetes made fewer insertions and deleted more nucleotides, a pattern implying thymic rearrangement abnormalities. Because cDNA rather than genomic DNA was sequenced, highly expressing activated cells could have been over-represented, although no difference in activation and CD3 levels was found between groups. Because small numbers of individuals were included in the HLA sub-analyses, any influence of HLA type on TCRB rearrangement was left unresolved. Shorter templates might be favored by PCR, yet because patient and control samples were amplified and corrected together, any such skew would affect both groups equally. Type 1 diabetes patients showed a moderate but significant shortening of TCRB CDR3 length in all four CD4+ subsets. Naive, central memory and regulatory TCRB repertoires appeared to be more similar among patients than among healthy donors.

This receptor was identified in a man aged 30-40 years with type 1 diabetes. The V and J segments used are TRBV5-6 and TRBJ1-6; the D gene assignment is ambiguous. The sequencing input was central memory CD4+ T cells from blood. The DNA reads as follows: TGTGCCAGCAGTCCTCTGAGCGGGAATTCACCCCTCCACTTT. Its protein product is CASSPLSGNSPLHF.